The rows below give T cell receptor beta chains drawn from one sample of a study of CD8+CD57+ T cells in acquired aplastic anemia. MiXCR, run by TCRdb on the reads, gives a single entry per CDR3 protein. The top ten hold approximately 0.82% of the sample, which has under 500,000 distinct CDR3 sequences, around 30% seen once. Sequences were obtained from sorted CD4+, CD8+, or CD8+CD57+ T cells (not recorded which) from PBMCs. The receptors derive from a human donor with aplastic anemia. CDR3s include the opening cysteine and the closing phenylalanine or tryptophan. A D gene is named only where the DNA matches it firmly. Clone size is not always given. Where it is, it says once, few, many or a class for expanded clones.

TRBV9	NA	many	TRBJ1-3	CASSAPTPGNTIYF	TGTGCCAGCAGCGCGCCTACACCTGGAAACACCATATATTTT
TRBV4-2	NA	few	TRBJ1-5	CASSQDARSNQPQHF	TGTGCCAGCAGCCAAGACGCCAGGAGCAATCAGCCCCAGCATTTT
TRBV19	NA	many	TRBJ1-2	CASSILLAYGYTF	TGTGCCAGTAGTATCTTACTGGCATATGGCTACACCTTC
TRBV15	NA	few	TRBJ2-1	CATSGTQGITQFF	TGTGCCACCAGCGGAACCCAGGGTATCACTCAGTTCTTC
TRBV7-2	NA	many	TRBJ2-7	CASSSPLGFVEQYF	TGTGCCAGCAGCTCCCCGTTGGGATTCGTCGAGCAGTACTTC
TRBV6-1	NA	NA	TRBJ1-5	CASSEVPRNQPQHF	TGTGCCAGCAGTGAGGTGCCTAGAAATCAGCCCCAGCATTTT
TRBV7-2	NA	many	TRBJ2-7	CASSLDGGAYYEQYF	TGTGCCAGCAGCTTAGATGGAGGGGCCTACTACGAGCAGTACTTC
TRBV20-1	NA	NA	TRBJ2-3	CSARDIQGGTDTQYF	TGCAGTGCTAGAGATATCCAGGGTGGGACAGATACGCAGTATTTT
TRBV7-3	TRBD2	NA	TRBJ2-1	CASSEQSIAGEQFF	TGTGCCAGCAGCGAGCAGTCCATAGCGGGGGAGCAGTTCTTC
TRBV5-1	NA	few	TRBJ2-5	CASSLGSTGQETQYF	TGCGCCAGCAGCTTGGGTTCTACGGGGCAAGAGACCCAGTACTTC
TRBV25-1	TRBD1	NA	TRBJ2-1	CASSLFSQKGAEQFF	TGTGCCAGCAGTTTATTTAGCCAAAAGGGGGCTGAGCAGTTCTTC
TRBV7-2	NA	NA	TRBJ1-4	CASSLTGNSNEKLFF	TGTGCCAGCAGCTTAACAGGGAACTCTAATGAAAAACTGTTTTTT
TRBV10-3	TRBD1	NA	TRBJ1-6	CAISESDRGFNPPLHF	TGTGCCATCAGTGAGTCCGACAGGGGCTTTAATCCACCCCTCCACTTT
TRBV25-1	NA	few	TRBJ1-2	CASSLRGWGGYTF	TGTGCCAGCAGCCTAAGAGGCTGGGGGGGCTACACCTTC
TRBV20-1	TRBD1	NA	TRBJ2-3	CSARLGTGDTDTQYF	TGCAGTGCTAGGCTAGGGACAGGGGATACAGATACGCAGTATTTT
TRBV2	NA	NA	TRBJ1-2	CATGQSPNYGYTF	TGTGCCACAGGACAGTCTCCTAACTATGGCTACACCTTC
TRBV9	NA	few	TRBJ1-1	CASSVVQGWNTEAFF	TGTGCCAGCAGCGTAGTCCAGGGTTGGAACACTGAAGCTTTCTTT
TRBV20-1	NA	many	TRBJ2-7	CSARSAANYEQYF	TGCAGTGCTAGAAGTGCAGCCAACTACGAGCAGTACTTC
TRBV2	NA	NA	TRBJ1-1	CASSSWVGTEAFF	TGTGCCAGCAGTTCGTGGGTTGGCACTGAAGCTTTCTTT
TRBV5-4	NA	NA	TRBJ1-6	CASSLDGGSSPLHF	TGTGCCAGCAGCTTGGATGGGGGCAGTTCACCCCTCCACTTT
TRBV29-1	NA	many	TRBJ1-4	CSVRRSNEKLFF	TGCAGCGTTCGACGGTCTAATGAAAAACTGTTTTTT
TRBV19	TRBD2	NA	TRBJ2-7	CASSLRTLTLAGDRYEQYF	TGTGCCAGTAGTCTTCGAACCTTAACACTAGCGGGAGATCGTTACGAGCAGTACTTC
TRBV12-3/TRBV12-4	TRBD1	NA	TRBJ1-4	CASSTSTGGIEKLFF	TGTGCCAGCAGTACCTCTACAGGGGGGATTGAAAAACTGTTTTTT
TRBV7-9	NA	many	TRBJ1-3	CASSRPSGNTIYF	TGTGCCAGCAGCCGGCCCTCTGGAAACACCATATATTTT
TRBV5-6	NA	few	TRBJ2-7	CASSLLGSYYEQYF	TGTGCCAGCAGCCTCCTAGGGTCTTACTACGAGCAGTACTTC
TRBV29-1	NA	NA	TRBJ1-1	CSFSTWGNTEAFF	TGCAGCTTTTCGACGTGGGGGAACACTGAAGCTTTCTTT
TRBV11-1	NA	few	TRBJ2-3	CASSLGASGLTDTQYF	TGTGCCAGCAGCTTGGGGGCTAGCGGACTCACAGATACGCAGTATTTT
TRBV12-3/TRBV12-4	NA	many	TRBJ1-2	CASRDPRERYGYTF	TGTGCCAGCAGGGACCCCAGGGAACGTTATGGCTACACCTTC
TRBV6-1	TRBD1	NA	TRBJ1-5	CATRTGDQPQHF	TGTGCCACACGGACAGGGGATCAGCCCCAGCATTTT
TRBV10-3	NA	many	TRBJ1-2	CANPRLNYGYTF	TGTGCCAACCCGAGACTGAACTATGGCTACACCTTC
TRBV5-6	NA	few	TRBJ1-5	CASSGGTDQPQHF	TGTGCCAGCAGCGGAGGGACCGATCAGCCCCAGCATTTT
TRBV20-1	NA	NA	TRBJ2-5	CSASYVGSLLIGETQYF	TGCAGTGCTAGTTATGTGGGGTCCCTACTAATCGGGGAGACCCAGTACTTC
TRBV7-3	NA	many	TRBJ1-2	CASSLPGRGYTF	TGTGCCAGCAGCTTACCGGGACGAGGCTACACCTTC
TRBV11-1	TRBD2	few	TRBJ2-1	CASSLGTGLAGVNEQFF	TGTGCCAGCAGCTTGGGGACGGGACTAGCGGGGGTAAATGAGCAGTTCTTC
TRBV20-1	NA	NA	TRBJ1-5	CSASQGGRGNQPQHF	TGCAGTGCTTCACAGGGAGGAAGGGGTAATCAGCCCCAGCATTTT
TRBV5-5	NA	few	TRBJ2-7	CASSLGGTQAYEQYF	TGTGCCAGCAGCTTGGGGGGGACACAAGCCTACGAGCAGTACTTC
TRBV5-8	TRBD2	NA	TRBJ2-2	CASSLLLAGAGELFF	TGTGCCAGCAGCTTGCTTCTAGCGGGAGCCGGGGAGCTGTTTTTT
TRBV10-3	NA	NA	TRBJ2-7	CASSYSSWQGYYEQYF	TGTGCCAGCAGTTACTCTTCATGGCAGGGGTATTACGAGCAGTACTTC
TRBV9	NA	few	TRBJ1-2	CASKRGPNYGYTF	TGTGCCAGCAAAAGGGGCCCCAACTATGGCTACACCTTC
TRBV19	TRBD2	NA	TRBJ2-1	CASSLDSSGNRAYEQFF	TGTGCCAGTAGTCTCGACTCTAGCGGGAACCGAGCCTACGAGCAGTTCTTC
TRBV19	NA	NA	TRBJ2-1	CASSSGASINEQFF	TGTGCCAGTAGTAGTGGGGCAAGCATCAATGAGCAGTTCTTC
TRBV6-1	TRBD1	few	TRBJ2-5	CASSEDRLQETQYF	TGTGCCAGCAGTGAGGACAGGCTCCAAGAGACCCAGTACTTC
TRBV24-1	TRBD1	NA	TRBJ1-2	CASSPLQTGHYGYTF	TGTGCCAGCAGTCCACTCCAGACAGGGCATTATGGCTACACCTTC
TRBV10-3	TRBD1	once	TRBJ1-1	CAIRGQGYPEAFF	TGTGCCATCAGGGGACAGGGGTACCCTGAAGCTTTCTTT
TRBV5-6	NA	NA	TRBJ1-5	CASSWSQGSSNQPQHF	TGTGCCAGCAGCTGGTCCCAGGGTTCAAGCAATCAGCCCCAGCATTTT
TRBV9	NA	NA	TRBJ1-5	CASSQGPRGGNQPQHF	TGTGCCAGCAGCCAAGGCCCTCGAGGGGGCAATCAGCCCCAGCATTTT
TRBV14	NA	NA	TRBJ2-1	CASSQGATRYRNEQFF	TGTGCCAGCAGCCAAGGCGCCACTAGATATAGGAATGAGCAGTTCTTC
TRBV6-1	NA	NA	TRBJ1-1	CASSEGGVNTEAFF	TGTGCCAGCAGTGAAGGGGGGGTTAACACTGAAGCTTTCTTT
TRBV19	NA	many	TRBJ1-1	CASSTATTLNTEAFF	TGTGCCAGTAGTACGGCCACGACTCTGAACACTGAAGCTTTCTTT
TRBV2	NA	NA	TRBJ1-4	CASSEDGGSQEKLFF	TGTGCCAGCAGTGAAGATGGGGGGTCGCAAGAAAAACTGTTTTTT
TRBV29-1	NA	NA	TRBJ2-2	CSSDTTSDTGELFF	TGCAGCAGTGACACCACGAGCGACACCGGGGAGCTGTTTTTT
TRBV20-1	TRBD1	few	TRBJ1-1	CSARDQGQGNTEAFF	TGCAGTGCTAGAGATCAAGGACAGGGGAACACTGAAGCTTTCTTT
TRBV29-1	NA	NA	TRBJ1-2	CSVEEQGQYGYTF	TGCAGCGTTGAAGAACAGGGACAATATGGCTACACCTTC
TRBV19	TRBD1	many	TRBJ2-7	CASRPGQESYEQYF	TGTGCCAGTAGGCCGGGACAGGAATCCTACGAGCAGTACTTC
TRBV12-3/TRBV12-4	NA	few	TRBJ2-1	CASSSATENEQFF	TGTGCCAGCAGTTCAGCGACAGAAAATGAGCAGTTCTTC